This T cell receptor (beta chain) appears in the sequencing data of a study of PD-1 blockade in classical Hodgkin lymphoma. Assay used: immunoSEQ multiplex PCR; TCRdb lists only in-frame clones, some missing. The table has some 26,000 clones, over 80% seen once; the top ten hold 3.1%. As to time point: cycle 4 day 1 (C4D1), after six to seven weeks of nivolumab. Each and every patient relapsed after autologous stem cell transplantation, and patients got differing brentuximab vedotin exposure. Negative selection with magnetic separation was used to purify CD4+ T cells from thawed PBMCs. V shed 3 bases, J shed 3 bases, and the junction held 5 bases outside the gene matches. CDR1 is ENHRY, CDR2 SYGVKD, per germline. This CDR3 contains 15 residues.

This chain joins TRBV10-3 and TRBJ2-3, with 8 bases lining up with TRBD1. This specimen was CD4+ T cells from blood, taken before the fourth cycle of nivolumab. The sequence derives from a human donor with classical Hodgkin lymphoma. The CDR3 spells CAISDRTGRTDTQYF. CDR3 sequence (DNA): TGTGCCATCAGTGATAGGACAGGGCGTACAGATACGCAGTATTTT.